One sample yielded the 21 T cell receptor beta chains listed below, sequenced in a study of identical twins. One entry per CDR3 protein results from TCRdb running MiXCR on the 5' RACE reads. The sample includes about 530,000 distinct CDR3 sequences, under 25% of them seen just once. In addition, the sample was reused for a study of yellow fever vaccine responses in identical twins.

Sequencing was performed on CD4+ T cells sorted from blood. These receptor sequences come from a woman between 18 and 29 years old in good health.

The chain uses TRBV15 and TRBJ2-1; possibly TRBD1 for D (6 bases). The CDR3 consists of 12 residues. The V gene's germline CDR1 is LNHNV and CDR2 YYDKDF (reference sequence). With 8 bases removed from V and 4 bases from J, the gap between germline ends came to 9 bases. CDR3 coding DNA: TGTGCCACCGCGACAGGTTACAATGAGCAGTTCTTC. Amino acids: CATATGYNEQFF.

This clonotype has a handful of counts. The CDR3 protein is CASSQDINYGYTF. The DNA for the CDR3 is TGCGCCAGCAGCCAGGACATTAACTATGGCTACACCTTC. V gene TRBV4-1 combines with J gene TRBJ1-2, with D possibly being TRBD1 (5 bases). Germline V CDR1 and CDR2: MGHRA, YSYEKL. The CDR3 covers 13 residues. Trimming removed 3 bases from V and 1 base from J, with 6 bases in between.

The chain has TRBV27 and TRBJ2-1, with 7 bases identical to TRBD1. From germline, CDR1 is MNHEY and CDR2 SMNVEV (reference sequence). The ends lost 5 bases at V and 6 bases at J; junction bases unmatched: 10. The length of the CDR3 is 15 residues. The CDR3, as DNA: TGTGCCAGCAGTCCCCGACAGGGAGCTGCCAATGAGCAGTTCTTC. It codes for CASSPRQGAANEQFF.

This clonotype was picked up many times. The CDR3 loop reads CASSLASQETQYF. DNA of the CDR3: TGCGCCAGCAGCTTGGCCAGCCAAGAGACCCAGTACTTC. The V call is TRBV5-1, the J call TRBJ2-5; no firm D call. Germline assignment: CDR1 SGHRS and CDR2 YFSETQ. Trimming pared 0 bases from V and 1 base from J, leaving 4 bases between. The CDR3 consists of 13 residues.

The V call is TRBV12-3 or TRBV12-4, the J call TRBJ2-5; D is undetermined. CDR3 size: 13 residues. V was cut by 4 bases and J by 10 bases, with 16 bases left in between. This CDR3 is CASSSTTTSDQYF. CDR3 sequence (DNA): TGTGCCAGCAGTTCTACGACCACGTCCGACCAGTACTTC.

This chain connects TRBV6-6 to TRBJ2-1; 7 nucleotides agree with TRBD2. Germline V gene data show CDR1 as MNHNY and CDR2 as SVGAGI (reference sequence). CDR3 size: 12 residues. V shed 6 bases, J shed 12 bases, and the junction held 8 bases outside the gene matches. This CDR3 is CASSTWGGGQFF. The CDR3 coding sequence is TGTGCCAGCAGCACTTGGGGGGGAGGGCAGTTCTTC.

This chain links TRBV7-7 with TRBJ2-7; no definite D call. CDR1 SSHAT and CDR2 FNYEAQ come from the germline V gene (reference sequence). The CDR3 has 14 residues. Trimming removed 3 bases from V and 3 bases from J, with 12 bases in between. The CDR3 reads CASSLGGSNYEQYF. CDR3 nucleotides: TGTGCCAGCAGCTTGGGCGGCTCGAACTACGAGCAGTACTTC.

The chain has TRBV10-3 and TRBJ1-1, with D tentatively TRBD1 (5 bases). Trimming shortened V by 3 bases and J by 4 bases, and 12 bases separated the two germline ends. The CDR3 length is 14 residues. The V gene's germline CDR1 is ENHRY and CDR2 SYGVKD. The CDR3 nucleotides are TGTGCCATCAGTGACCAGGGTGGGCGCACTGAAGCTTTCTTT. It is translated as CAISDQGGRTEAFF.

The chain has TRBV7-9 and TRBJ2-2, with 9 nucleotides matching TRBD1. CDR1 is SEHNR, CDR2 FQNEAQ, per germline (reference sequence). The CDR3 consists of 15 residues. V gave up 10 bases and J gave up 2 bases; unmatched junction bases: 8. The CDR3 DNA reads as TGTGCCACCTCGAAACAGGGGGCAAACACCGGGGAGCTGTTTTTT. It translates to CATSKQGANTGELFF.

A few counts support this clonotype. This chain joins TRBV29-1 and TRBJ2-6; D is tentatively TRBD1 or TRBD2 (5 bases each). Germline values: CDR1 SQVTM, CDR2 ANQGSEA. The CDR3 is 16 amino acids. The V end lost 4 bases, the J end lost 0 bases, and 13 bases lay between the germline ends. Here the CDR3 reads CSVVARESSGANVLTF. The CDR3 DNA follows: TGCAGCGTTGTCGCCAGGGAGAGCTCTGGGGCCAACGTCCTGACTTTC.

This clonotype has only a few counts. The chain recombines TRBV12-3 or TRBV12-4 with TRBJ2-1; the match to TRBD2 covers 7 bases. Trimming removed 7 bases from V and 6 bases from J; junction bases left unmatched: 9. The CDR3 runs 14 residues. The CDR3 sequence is CASTPWGGTNEQFF. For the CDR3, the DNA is TGTGCCAGCACCCCCTGGGGGGGGACCAATGAGCAGTTCTTC.

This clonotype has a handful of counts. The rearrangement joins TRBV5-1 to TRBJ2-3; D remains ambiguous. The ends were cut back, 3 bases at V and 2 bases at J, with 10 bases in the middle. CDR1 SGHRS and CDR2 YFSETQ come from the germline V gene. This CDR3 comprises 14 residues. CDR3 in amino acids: CASSWYGFTDTQYF. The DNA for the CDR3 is TGCGCCAGCAGCTGGTATGGCTTCACAGATACGCAGTATTTT.

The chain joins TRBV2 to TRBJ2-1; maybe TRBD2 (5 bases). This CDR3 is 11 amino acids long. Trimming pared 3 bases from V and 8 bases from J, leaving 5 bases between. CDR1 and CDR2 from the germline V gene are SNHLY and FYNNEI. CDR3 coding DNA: TGTGCCAGCAGTGAGAGGGATGAGCAGTTCTTC. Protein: CASSERDEQFF.

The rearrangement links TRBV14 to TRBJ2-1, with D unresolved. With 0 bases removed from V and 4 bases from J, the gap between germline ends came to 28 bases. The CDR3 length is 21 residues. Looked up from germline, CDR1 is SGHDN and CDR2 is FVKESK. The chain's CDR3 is CASSQDMSAGPKTRVYNEQFF. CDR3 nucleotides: TGTGCCAGCAGCCAAGATATGTCGGCAGGACCAAAAACACGGGTTTACAATGAGCAGTTCTTC. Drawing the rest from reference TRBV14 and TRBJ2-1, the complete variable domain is EAGVTQFPSHSVIEKGQTVTLRCDPISGHDNLYWYRRVMGKEIKFLLHFVKESKQDESGMPNNRFLAERTGGTYSTLKVQPAELEDSGVYFCASSQDMSAGPKTRVYNEQFFGPGTRLTVL.

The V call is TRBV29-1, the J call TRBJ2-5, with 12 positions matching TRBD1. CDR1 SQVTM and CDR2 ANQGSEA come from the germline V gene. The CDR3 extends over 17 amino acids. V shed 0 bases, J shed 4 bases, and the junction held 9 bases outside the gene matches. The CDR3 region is CSVEDLDRDRGRETQYF. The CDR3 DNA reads TGCAGCGTTGAAGACCTCGACCGGGACAGGGGGCGAGAGACCCAGTACTTC.

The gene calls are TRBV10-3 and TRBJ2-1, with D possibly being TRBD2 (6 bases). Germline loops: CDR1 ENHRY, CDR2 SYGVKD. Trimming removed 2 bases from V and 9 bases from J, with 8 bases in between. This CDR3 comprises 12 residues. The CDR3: CAISERGTEQFF. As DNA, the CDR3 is TGTGCCATCAGTGAGCGGGGGACTGAGCAGTTCTTC.

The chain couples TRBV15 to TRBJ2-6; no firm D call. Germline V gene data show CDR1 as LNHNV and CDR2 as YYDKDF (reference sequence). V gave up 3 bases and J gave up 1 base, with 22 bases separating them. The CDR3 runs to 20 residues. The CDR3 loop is CATSRAPDLDLGSGANVLTF. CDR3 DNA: TGTGCCACCAGCAGGGCTCCAGATCTGGATTTAGGTTCTGGGGCCAACGTCCTGACTTTC.

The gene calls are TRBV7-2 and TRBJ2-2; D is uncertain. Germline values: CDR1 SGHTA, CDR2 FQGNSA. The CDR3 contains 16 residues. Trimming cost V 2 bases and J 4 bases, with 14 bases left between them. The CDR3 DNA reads TGTGCCAGCAGCTTAATTCAGCTCACGGCCACCGGGGAGCTGTTTTTT. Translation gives CASSLIQLTATGELFF.

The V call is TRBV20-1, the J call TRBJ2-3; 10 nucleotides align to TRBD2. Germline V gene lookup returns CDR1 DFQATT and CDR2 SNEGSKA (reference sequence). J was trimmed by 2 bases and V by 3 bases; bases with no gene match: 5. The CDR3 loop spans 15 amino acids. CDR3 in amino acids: CSASLAGVPTDTQYF. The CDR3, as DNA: TGCAGTGCTAGCCTAGCGGGAGTACCCACAGATACGCAGTATTTT.

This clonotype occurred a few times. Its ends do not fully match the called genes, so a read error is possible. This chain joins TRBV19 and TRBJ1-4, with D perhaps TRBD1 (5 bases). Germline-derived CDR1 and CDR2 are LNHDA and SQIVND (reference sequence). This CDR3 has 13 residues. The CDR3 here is CASSMRLTGTTSF. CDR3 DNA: TGTGCCAGTAGTATGCGATTAACCGGGACGACATCTTTT.

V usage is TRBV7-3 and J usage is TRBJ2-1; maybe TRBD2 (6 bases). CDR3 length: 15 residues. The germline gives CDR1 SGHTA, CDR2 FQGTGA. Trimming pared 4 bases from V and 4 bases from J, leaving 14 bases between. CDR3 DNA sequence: TGTGCCAGCAGCTCCTCCGGGACTTTTTACAATGAGCAGTTCTTC. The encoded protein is CASSSSGTFYNEQFF.